This TCR beta chain was identified during a study of T-cell memory formation after mild COVID-19. Whole-study findings and limits: Later expanders leaned toward CD4+, whereas clones contracting from day 15 to 85 were balanced CD4/CD8. The CD4+ clones that contracted clustered mainly within CM and EM, and the CD8+ clones concentrated in EMRA. Some SARS-CoV-2-responding clones were already detected in memory before infection.

The V and J ends lost 1 base and 7 bases, in that order; junction bases with no gene match: 9. Germline CDR1 is SGHRS and CDR2 is YFSETQ. CDR3 size: 16 residues. Only a few counts were recorded for this clonotype. Its antigen is as yet unknown. It was 5'RACE with constant-segment primers that produced the TCR alpha and TCR beta cDNA libraries, which carried sample barcodes and UMIs. TCRdb reprocessed the 5' RACE reads via MiXCR and lists one record per CDR3 protein. The sample has over 150,000 distinct CDR3 sequences, about a fifth seen once; the top ten hold roughly 23%. Sequencing was performed on PBMCs or a T cell subset sorted from them (not recorded which). The V gene is TRBV5-1, the J gene TRBJ2-1; 9 bases agree with TRBD2. The clonotype originates from an adult woman who had mild COVID-19 (a few samples of this study predate the infection). Cell type and time point are not known. This CDR3 is CASSLTVAGGLNEQFF. DNA of the CDR3: TGCGCCAGCAGCTTGACGGTGGCGGGAGGGCTTAATGAGCAGTTCTTC.